These T cell receptor beta chains were read from a single sample in a study of blood T cell repertoires in COVID-19. Repertoires were generated with immunoSEQ multiplex PCR, while TCRdb's copy carries only in-frame clones and drops some. This table has a few hundred thousand clones, roughly 90% appearing once. The sequenced sample consisted of PBMCs or T cells enriched from blood (not recorded which). Receptor source: a middle-aged woman who had recovered from COVID-19. Each CDR3 is given with its conserved first and last residue.

>TRBJ2-7|TRBV12-5
CASGTPGTAYEQYF
>TRBJ2-7|TRBV5-4
CASSLGGTASYEQYF
>TRBJ1-2|TRBV5-1
CASTADRGIGYTF
>TRBJ2-7|TRBV12-3/TRBV12-4
CASSSTGGEQYF
>TRBJ1-6|TRBV3-1/TRBV3-2
CASSQVGEESPLHF
>TRBJ1-1|TRBV15
CATSRGQGAGTEAFF
>TRBJ1-6|TRBV5-1
CASSLTGHKNPPLHF
>TRBJ2-3|TRBV4-3
CASSQPTIAGDTDTQYF
>TRBJ2-7|TRBV6-5
CASRDRGARVYEQYF
>TRBJ2-7|TRBV5-1
CASSLPSASGAEEQYF
>TRBJ1-2|TRBV6-5
CASSYSGQNWRDGYTF
>TRBJ1-3|TRBV19
CASSFDPFGGATGNTIYF
>TRBJ1-6|TRBV19
CASTRQGLSYNSPLHF
>TRBJ1-1|TRBV29-1
CSVWTGVNSNGAFF
>TRBJ1-4|TRBV7-9
CASSPDRVIEKLFF
>TRBJ2-7|TRBV25-1
CASRAAGPVTYEQYF
>TRBJ1-5|TRBV18
CASSPLGRQPQHF
>TRBJ2-1|TRBV5-1
CASSSSGSGLNEQFF
>TRBJ2-7|TRBV11-3
CASSLVPLGAIYEQYF
>TRBJ1-2|TRBV11-3
CASSPWTVTNYGYTF
>TRBJ2-7|TRBV3-1/TRBV3-2
CASSQTSGSKYEQYF
>TRBJ2-5|TRBV28
CASRTQDRGRETQYF
>TRBJ2-1|TRBV9
CASSPGNSYNEQFF
>TRBJ2-1|TRBV27
CATGGTSYNEQFF
>TRBJ2-1|TRBV7-9
CASSGLTSGRWDEQFF
>TRBJ2-2|TRBV7-2
CASSPQGLAGTGELFF
>TRBJ1-1|TRBV6-5
CASSLTRRGLVEAFF
>TRBJ1-1|TRBV7-2
CASSLLAGGSVNTEAFF
>TRBJ1-2|TRBV5-1
CASSQASGGTNYGYTF
>TRBJ1-1|TRBV6-2/TRBV6-3
CASSSWTGYTEAFF
>TRBJ2-7|TRBV6-5
CASAPRRALYEQYF
>TRBJ2-7|TRBV28
CASSEYRGHLGEQYF
>TRBJ2-3|TRBV6-2/TRBV6-3
CASSASGAYTDTQYF
>TRBJ2-2|TRBV10-3
CATHPLAGDTTGELFF
>TRBJ2-1|TRBV12-3/TRBV12-4
CASSPDGDNEQFF
>TRBJ1-3|TRBV6-5
CASSSLTGGAGNTIYF
>TRBJ2-5|TRBV27
CASSLGGTPQETQYF
>TRBJ2-7|TRBV10-3
CAIRSGTPYEQYF